The rows below give T cell receptor beta chains drawn from one sample of a study of blood T cell repertoires in COVID-19. The table came from immunoSEQ multiplex PCR; TCRdb's copy has only in-frame clones and leaves some out. The sample consists of about 90,000 clones, 65% to 90% of them appearing once. Material: peripheral blood. The receptors were gathered from a man older than 75 with active or convalescent COVID-19. CDR3s include the opening cysteine and the closing phenylalanine or tryptophan. The D gene is left open where the match is weak. Size tells how often a clone was seen (once, few, many) or the class of an expanded clone, and some rows leave it out.

cdr3_nt cdr3_aa v_call clone_size j_call d_call
TGTGCCAGCAGCCAAGGGGCGTCATCGATCACAGATACGCAGTATTTT CASSQGASSITDTQYF TRBV3-1/TRBV3-2 NA TRBJ2-3 NA
TGTGCCAGCTCACCGACAGGGGTAAAGACTGAAGCTTTCTTT CASSPTGVKTEAFF TRBV18 NA TRBJ1-1 TRBD1
TGTGCCAGCAGCAGGGTTTTGGGCAATCAGCCCCAGCATTTT CASSRVLGNQPQHF TRBV6-5 NA TRBJ1-5 NA
TGTGCCAGCAGCGATCCGCCCGGGGAAAAACTGTTTTTT CASSDPPGEKLFF TRBV5-8 few TRBJ1-4 NA
TGTGCCAGCAGTTACTCGGGCAGCCTAACGGGGACTGAAGCTTTCTTT CASSYSGSLTGTEAFF TRBV6-6 few TRBJ1-1 NA
TGTGCCAGCAGTCCCGGGACAGGGGATACCGGGGAGCTGTTTTTT CASSPGTGDTGELFF TRBV6-2/TRBV6-3 NA TRBJ2-2 TRBD1
TGCGCCAGCAATACTGGGCATACTACTAGCGCCAATGAGCAGTTCTTC CASNTGHTTSANEQFF TRBV5-1 once TRBJ2-1 TRBD2
TGTGCCACCAGCAGAGAACTAGCGGGAGGGACAGATACGCAGTATTTT CATSRELAGGTDTQYF TRBV15 NA TRBJ2-3 TRBD2
TGTGCCAGTTCTAGCGAGATCTACGAGCAGTACTTC CASSSEIYEQYF TRBV6-6 medium-sized TRBJ2-7 NA
TGTGCCAGCTGGAGGGGATACGGGGAAAAACTGTTTTTT CASWRGYGEKLFF TRBV7-8 NA TRBJ1-4 NA
TGTGCCAGCAGCTTGGGGGCCCACACCTACGAGCAGTACTTC CASSLGAHTYEQYF TRBV5-8 NA TRBJ2-7 NA
TGTGCCAGTAGAGCACAGGGAGGGCAGCCCCAGCATTTT CASRAQGGQPQHF TRBV19 NA TRBJ1-5 NA
TGTGCCAGCAGTCCCCCCCTGGGACAGATGAACACTGAAGCTTTCTTT CASSPPLGQMNTEAFF TRBV6-2/TRBV6-3 NA TRBJ1-1 TRBD1
TGTGCCAGCAGCTTGTCAGGGGTGTGGGGCGACGAGCAGTACTTC CASSLSGVWGDEQYF TRBV5-6 NA TRBJ2-7 NA
TGTGCCAGCAGTGAAGGGGGGACTAGCGTCGACGAGCAGTACTTC CASSEGGTSVDEQYF TRBV25-1 few TRBJ2-7 TRBD2
TGTGCCAGCACCGGACAGGGACCCTCTCGGCCCCAGCATTTT CASTGQGPSRPQHF TRBV28 NA TRBJ1-5 TRBD1
TGTGCCAGCAGGGTGAGCCTGGAGCAGTTCTTC CASRVSLEQFF TRBV7-2 NA TRBJ2-1 NA
TGTGCCAGTGGGGGACAGGGCGGGGAGCTGTTTTTT CASGGQGGELFF TRBV19 few TRBJ2-2 TRBD1
TGCGCCAGCAGCCGATTCCCGGGACAGGGCATTTTTAGCTCCTACAATGAGCAGTTCTTC CASSRFPGQGIFSSYNEQFF TRBV5-1 NA TRBJ2-1 TRBD1
TGCAGCGCTAGACTAGCGGGAGCGACCAAAGAGACCCAGTACTTC CSARLAGATKETQYF TRBV29-1 once TRBJ2-5 TRBD2
TGTGCCACCGGGACTAGCGCCTACAATGAGCAGTTCTTC CATGTSAYNEQFF TRBV2 NA TRBJ2-1 TRBD2
TGCGCCAGCAGCCTGAGGGCCGTGAGCGATGAGCAGTTCTTC CASSLRAVSDEQFF TRBV4-3 NA TRBJ2-1 NA
TGTGCCAGCAGTGAGTCGGGTTACGAGCAGTACTTC CASSESGYEQYF TRBV6-1 NA TRBJ2-7 NA
TGCGCCAGCAGCCCGAGTAAGGGACAGGGTAAAGCTAATGAAAAACTGTTTTTT CASSPSKGQGKANEKLFF TRBV4-3 NA TRBJ1-4 TRBD1
TGTGCCAGCATCCTCCAAACAGGGGTGGGAGAGACCCAGTACTTC CASILQTGVGETQYF TRBV6-5 NA TRBJ2-5 TRBD1
TGTGCCAGCACCAGGTCGGGACTAGCGAATTTCAACACCGGGGAGCTGTTTTTT CASTRSGLANFNTGELFF TRBV5-5 NA TRBJ2-2 TRBD2
TGTGCCAGCAGCTCCCTCCTAGGAGGCACTGAAGCTTTCTTT CASSSLLGGTEAFF TRBV7-6 NA TRBJ1-1 NA
TGTGCCAGCAGCTCCAAGATCTGGACAGGGCCAGGGGAGACCCAGTACTTC CASSSKIWTGPGETQYF TRBV7-2 NA TRBJ2-5 TRBD1
TGTGCTAGCAGCTTAGGAGCGGGAGTAGGGGAGACCCAGTACTTC CASSLGAGVGETQYF TRBV7-7 NA TRBJ2-5 TRBD2
TGCGCCAGCACGTTGGCCGGGACTACCAACAATGAGCAGTTCTTC CASTLAGTTNNEQFF TRBV5-1 NA TRBJ2-1 TRBD2
TGTGCCATCAGTGAGTCGAGGGGCGGGAGACCCTCCTACGAGCAGTACTTC CAISESRGGRPSYEQYF TRBV10-3 NA TRBJ2-7 TRBD2
TGTGCCAGCAGCCAATACAGGGAACGCGGTGAGACCCAGTACTTC CASSQYRERGETQYF TRBV3-1/TRBV3-2 NA TRBJ2-5 NA
TGTGCCAGCAGTTACTCGTGGACTAGCGGGAGGATCTATGAGCAGTTCTTC CASSYSWTSGRIYEQFF TRBV6-2/TRBV6-3 few TRBJ2-1 TRBD2
TGTGCCAGCAGCGTCGAACAAAATCAGCCCCAGCATTTT CASSVEQNQPQHF TRBV7-2 medium-sized TRBJ1-5 NA
TGTGCCAGCAGCTTAGTACCAGCTAGGACCGGGGAGCTGTTTTTT CASSLVPARTGELFF TRBV11-2 NA TRBJ2-2 NA
TGTGCCAGCACATACAGGGTCCAAGAGACCCAGTACTTC CASTYRVQETQYF TRBV7-9 NA TRBJ2-5 NA
TGTGCCAGCAGCTCACAACACACCGGGGAGCTGTTTTTT CASSSQHTGELFF TRBV5-6 NA TRBJ2-2 NA
TGCGCCAGCAGCCGGGGTCAGAACACTGAAGCTTTCTTT CASSRGQNTEAFF TRBV5-1 NA TRBJ1-1 NA
TGTGCCAGCAGCGCCCAGGGGACACAGTCCACACCCCTCCACTTT CASSAQGTQSTPLHF TRBV14 NA TRBJ1-6 NA
TGTGCCAGCAGCCCTCCGACTAGCTGGCCTAAGGATACGCAGTATTTT CASSPPTSWPKDTQYF TRBV11-2 NA TRBJ2-3 TRBD2
TGTGCCAGTAGTATATGGGGGCAAGGCGGCTACACCTTC CASSIWGQGGYTF TRBV19 NA TRBJ1-2 NA
TGTGCCACCAGCGATAGTCCTAACTACAATGAGCAGTTCTTC CATSDSPNYNEQFF TRBV24-1 NA TRBJ2-1 NA
TGTGCCAGCTCACCTCTAGCGGGAGATAGGGATGAGCAGTTCTTC CASSPLAGDRDEQFF TRBV18 NA TRBJ2-1 TRBD2
TGCGCCAGCCGAGGGGACAGCCTCAATGAGCAGTTCTTC CASRGDSLNEQFF TRBV5-1 NA TRBJ2-1 TRBD1
TGTGCCTGGTCTCAGGGGTCGCGGGGCTACACCTTC CAWSQGSRGYTF TRBV30 once TRBJ1-2 NA
TGTGCCAGCAGCCCCGGGACTAGCCTGGGGAATGAGCAGTTCTTC CASSPGTSLGNEQFF TRBV3-1/TRBV3-2 NA TRBJ2-1 TRBD2
TGTGCCAGCACAACCGGGACTAGCGGGAACTACAATGAGCAGTTCTTC CASTTGTSGNYNEQFF TRBV5-5 NA TRBJ2-1 TRBD2
TGTGCCAGCAGCCCAGACAGGAATGAGCAGTTCTTC CASSPDRNEQFF TRBV5-5 once TRBJ2-1 NA
TGTGCCAGCAGCCCACAGGGCTGGGATGGCTACACCTTC CASSPQGWDGYTF TRBV27 few TRBJ1-2 NA
TGTGCCAGCTCATCAAGCCCAGTTCTAGCGGGAGGGTCCTACGAGCAGTACTTC CASSSSPVLAGGSYEQYF TRBV18 once TRBJ2-7 TRBD2
TGTGCCAGCTCTCCAACCACCGAGGCCGGCTACACCTTC CASSPTTEAGYTF TRBV18 NA TRBJ1-2 NA